The clone carrying this T cell receptor (beta chain) was seen only once. Antigen unknown. Here the CDR3 omits its conserved ending phenylalanine or tryptophan, so a read error is the likely source. The sample comes from a study of tumor and adjacent non-tumor tissue in lung cancer. Across the whole study: Histology: around 13 adenocarcinoma, a couple of squamous cell carcinoma, 1 small cell lung cancer. Some 3.9 million productive TCRbeta reads were obtained per sample on average. Overall study findings and caveats: In normal lung, the top 100 clones were significantly more dominant than in tumor.

Three rounds of nested PCR, following a modified ARM-PCR protocol, produced the TCRbeta library. TCRdb used MiXCR to reprocess the multiplex PCR reads, holding one entry per CDR3 protein. There are 65,000 to 70,000 distinct CDR3 sequences in the sample; about 61% occur only once, and 20% lies in the top ten. The CDR3 totals 15 residues. Trimming at V came to 4 bases and at J to 6 bases, leaving 9 bases not matched to a gene. CDR1 and CDR2 from the germline V gene are MNHNY and SVGAGI (reference sequence). This sample's RNA came from whole unsorted tissue. This sequence was found in a man aged 45-60 years with non-small cell lung cancer. The specimen sequenced was lung tumor tissue. The chain carries TRBV6-6 and TRBJ1-5; 7 bases fit TRBD1. The CDR3 reads CASSFRGAGGQPQHL. CDR3 in DNA: TGTGCCAGCAGTTTCCGGGGGGCAGGGGGTCAGCCCCAGCATCTT.